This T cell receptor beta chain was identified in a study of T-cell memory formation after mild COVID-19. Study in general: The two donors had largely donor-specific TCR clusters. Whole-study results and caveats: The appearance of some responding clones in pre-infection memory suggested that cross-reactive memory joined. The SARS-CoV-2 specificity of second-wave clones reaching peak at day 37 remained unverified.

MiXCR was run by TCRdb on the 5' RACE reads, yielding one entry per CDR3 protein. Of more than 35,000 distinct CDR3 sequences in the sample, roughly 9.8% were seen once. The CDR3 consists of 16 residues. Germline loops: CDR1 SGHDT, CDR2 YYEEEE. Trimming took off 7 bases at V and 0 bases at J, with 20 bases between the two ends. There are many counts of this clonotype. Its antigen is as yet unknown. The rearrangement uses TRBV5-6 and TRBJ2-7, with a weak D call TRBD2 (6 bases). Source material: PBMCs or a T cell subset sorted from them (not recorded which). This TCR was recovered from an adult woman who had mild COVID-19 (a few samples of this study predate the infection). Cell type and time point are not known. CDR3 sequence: CASSDPPGRISYEQYF. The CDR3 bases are TGTGCCAGCTCCGATCCTCCCGGGAGAATCTCCTACGAGCAGTACTTC.